This passage covers 3 T cell receptor beta chains from one sample sequenced in a study of T cells in Graves' hyperthyroidism and ophthalmopathy. The investigators amplified TCR beta CDR3 regions from RNA transcripts. HTBI primers were used for first-round RT-PCR of the TCR CDR3. TCRdb ran MiXCR on the multiplex PCR reads and lists one entry per CDR3 protein. The sample contains around 520,000 distinct CDR3 sequences, approximately 15% of which appear only once. Material for sequencing was blood. Source of these receptors: a woman younger than 30 with Graves' hyperthyroidism.

This clonotype was counted many times. The chain is built from TRBV19 and TRBJ1-1, with a weak D call TRBD1 (5 bases). The CDR3 extends over 13 amino acids. Germline V gives CDR1 LNHDA, CDR2 SQIVND (reference sequence). With 2 bases removed from V and 4 bases from J, the gap between germline ends came to 8 bases. CDR3 region: CASSITGSTEAFF. The DNA of the CDR3 is TGTGCCAGTAGTATAACAGGCAGCACTGAAGCTTTCTTT.

Turning to this clonotype: One base away lies a much larger clone, so this may be a sequencing read error. This chain joins TRBV29-1 and TRBJ2-7, with D possibly TRBD1 on 6 matching bases. CDR1 and CDR2 (germline): SQVTM, ANQGSEA. Trimming took off 1 base at V and 2 bases at J, with 12 bases between the two ends. This CDR3 has 14 amino acids. The CDR3 sequence is CSVEGGGHTYEQYF. As DNA, the CDR3 is TGCAGCGTTGAAGGTGGGGGACACACCTACGAGCAGTACTTC.

The CDR3 DNA reads TGTGCCAGCAGCCCTGGACTAGCGGGAGGCCTTAACACCGGGGAGCTGTTTTTT. Encoded protein: CASSPGLAGGLNTGELFF. The genes are TRBV11-3 and TRBJ2-2; 14 bases align to TRBD2. V lost 5 bases, J lost 2 bases, and 7 bases stayed unmatched. This CDR3 is built from 18 residues. CDR1 is SGHNT and CDR2 is YENEEA in the germline V gene.